Presented here are 5 T cell receptor beta chains from one specimen sequenced in a study of T cell responses to AZD1222 COVID-19 vaccine. Sequencing used immunoSEQ multiplex PCR; TCRdb keeps in-frame clones, though not all of them. The sample has fewer than 140,000 clones; less than 95% are singletons. The sample here was peripheral blood, taken 28 days after the second AZD1222 dose. All receptors derive from an adult who received the AZD1222 COVID-19 vaccine.

This CDR3 is CASTRLAGNEQFF. The DNA for the CDR3 is TGTGCCAGCACTCGGCTAGCGGGGAATGAGCAGTTCTTC. The gene calls are TRBV6-5 and TRBJ2-1; the match to TRBD2 covers 9 bases. With 7 bases clipped from V and 7 bases from J, the junction kept 5 bases outside the gene matches. Germline-derived CDR1 and CDR2 are MNHEY and SVGAGI. This CDR3 contains 13 residues.

This sequence joins TRBV19 and TRBJ2-3; D tentatively fits TRBD1 or TRBD2 (5 bases each). This CDR3 comprises 17 residues. Germline loops: CDR1 LNHDA, CDR2 SQIVND (reference sequence). Trimming removed 3 bases from V and 0 bases from J, with 16 bases in between. CDR3 in amino acids: CASSIRGRGSSTDTQYF. CDR3 DNA: TGTGCCAGTAGTATCCGGGGCCGAGGCTCCAGCACAGATACGCAGTATTTT.

The rearrangement joins TRBV6-5 to TRBJ1-6; no clear D. CDR3 length: 14 residues. The V and J ends lost 7 bases and 13 bases respectively, with 20 bases between them. CDR1 is MNHEY and CDR2 is SVGAGI in the germline V gene. The CDR3 loop reads CASTETVLGPPLHF. The CDR3 DNA follows: TGTGCCAGCACCGAGACCGTTCTCGGGCCCCCCCTCCACTTT.

The chain carries TRBV19 and TRBJ1-6; 8 bases map to TRBD1. The germline gives CDR1 LNHDA, CDR2 SQIVND (reference sequence). The CDR3 runs to 14 residues. With V trimmed by 7 bases and J by 7 bases, 6 bases remained unmatched. The CDR3 region is CASTRDRKNSPLHF. The DNA for the CDR3 is TGTGCCAGTACCCGGGACAGGAAAAATTCACCCCTCCACTTT.

The J gene is TRBJ1-5, the V gene TRBV18, with D unclear. Germline CDR1 reads KGHSH; CDR2 reads LQKENI. This CDR3 is built from 13 residues. The V end lost 4 bases, the J end lost 6 bases, and 10 bases lay between the germline ends. DNA of the CDR3: TGTGCCAGCTCACTAGGAGAGGGTCAGCCCCAGCATTTT. This codes for CASSLGEGQPQHF.